The text below deals with one TCR beta chain. Antigen unknown. These data are taken from a study of response to subunit inactivated influenza vaccine. Study-wide points: Each seasonal flu vaccination may recruit only limited new T cells, authors suggested.

MiXCR, run by TCRdb on the RT-PCR reads, gives a single entry per CDR3 protein. The sample lists 550,000 to 800,000 distinct CDR3 sequences, approximately 15% seen once, with 5.5% to 7% in the top ten. The germline CDR1 and CDR2 sequences are SGDLS and YYNGEE. This CDR3 is built from 17 residues. V gave up 1 base and J gave up 5 bases; unmatched junction bases: 5. The sequences come from PBMCs from blood, collected 14 to 15 days before vaccination. The clonotype was recovered from a man between 45 and 60 years old who received an inactivated influenza vaccine. J is TRBJ2-2 and V is TRBV9; 13 nucleotides align to TRBD2. The CDR3 here is CASSVTSGGAGTGELFF. The CDR3 DNA reads as TGTGCCAGCAGCGTAACTAGCGGGGGGGCCGGGACCGGGGAGCTGTTTTTT.